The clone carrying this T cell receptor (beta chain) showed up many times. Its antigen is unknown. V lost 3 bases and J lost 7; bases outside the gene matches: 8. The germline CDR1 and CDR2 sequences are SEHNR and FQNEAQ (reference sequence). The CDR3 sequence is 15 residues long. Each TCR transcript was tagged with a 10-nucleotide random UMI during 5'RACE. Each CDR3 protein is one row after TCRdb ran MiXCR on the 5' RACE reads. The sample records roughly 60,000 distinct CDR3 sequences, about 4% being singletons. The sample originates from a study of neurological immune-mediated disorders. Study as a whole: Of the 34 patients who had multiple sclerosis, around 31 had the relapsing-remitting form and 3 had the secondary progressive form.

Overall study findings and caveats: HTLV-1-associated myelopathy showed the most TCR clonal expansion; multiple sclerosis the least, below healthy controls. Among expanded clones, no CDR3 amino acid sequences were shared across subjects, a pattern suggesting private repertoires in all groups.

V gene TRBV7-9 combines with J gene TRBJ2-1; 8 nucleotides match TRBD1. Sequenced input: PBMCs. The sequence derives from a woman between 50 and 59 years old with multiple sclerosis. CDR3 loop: CASSLGQGARNEQFF. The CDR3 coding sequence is TGTGCCAGCAGCTTGGGGCAGGGGGCACGGAATGAGCAGTTCTTC.